This TCR beta chain emerged from a study of blood T cell repertoires in COVID-19. Background on the study: T cells, B-cell-depleted T cells, or PBMCs provided the cDNA or gDNA that served as material.

Losses at the gene ends were 2 bases for V and 4 bases for J; bases not matched to a gene: 7. The CDR3 sequence is 16 residues long. Germline V gene data show CDR1 as MNHNY and CDR2 as SVGAGI (reference sequence). The table lists this clone with a few counts. This table comes from immunoSEQ multiplex PCR, and its TCRdb copy is limited to in-frame clones, with some not included. This sample carries 250,000 to 350,000 clones, roughly 90% of them seen once, and the ten largest clones take about 18%. The V gene is TRBV6-6, the J gene TRBJ2-2; 7 positions agree with TRBD2. The sequencing sample was made of PBMCs or T cells enriched from blood (not recorded which). The TCR originated in a woman in her 30s who had recovered from COVID-19. The CDR3 DNA reads TGTGCCAGCAGTTACCGAGGACTAGTCCCCACCGGGGAGCTGTTTTTT. Translation: CASSYRGLVPTGELFF.